The 27 T cell receptor beta chains given below trace back to one sample, sequenced in a study of breast tumors, draining lymph nodes, adjacent tissues (dated by TCRdb to the mid-2010s). Lymph node samples came from the axillary draining lymph nodes of breast cancer patients. The protocol used for the library was multiplex PCR. Sequencing relied on an Illumina HiSeq 2000. TCRdb reprocessing: public reads trimmed at Q25 with fastp, clones called with MiXCR, in-frame beta chains kept. For every CDR3 protein sequence, its rows merge into one entry that carries the most common genes and DNA. Here the sample has about 89,000 distinct CDR3 sequences; approximately 28% occur a single time. The ten largest make up more than 8% of the sample. Sequencing was performed on axillary lymph node tissue. These receptors were obtained from a female donor with breast cancer. Some clones in this sample may be carry-over from other donors' samples.

This clonotype came up many times. DNA of the CDR3: TGTGCCAGCAGTGAAGCAGCCGGGACCCAGCCCCAGCATTTT. As protein: CASSEAAGTQPQHF. This sequence joins TRBV6-1 and TRBJ1-5; TRBD1 is a possible D gene (5 bases). There are 14 residues in the CDR3. V was cut by 0 bases and J by 7 bases, with 10 bases left in between. Looked up from germline, CDR1 is MNHNS and CDR2 is SASEGT.

This clonotype has ten or more counts. The chain combines TRBV4-1 with TRBJ1-2; D remains ambiguous. CDR1 is MGHRA, CDR2 YSYEKL, per germline. This CDR3 contains 14 residues. Trimming shortened V by 0 bases and J by 8 bases, and 13 bases separated the two germline ends. The CDR3 DNA is TGCGCCAGCAGCCAAGATTTAGGCAGACGAGGCTACACCTTC. Protein sequence: CASSQDLGRRGYTF.

A word on this clonotype: Germline and junction disagree at one end, which may indicate a read error. This chain uses TRBV6-2 or TRBV6-3 with TRBJ1-5, with D unclear. CDR3 length: 14 residues. The V gene's germline CDR1 is MNHEY and CDR2 SVGEGT. The CDR3 DNA reads as TGTGCCATCAGTCACGGCATCGGCGATCAGCCCCAGCATTTT. Translating it yields CAISHGIGDQPQHF.

This clonotype has a handful of counts. This sequence may be a read error, since a much larger clone differs from it by one base. This chain links TRBV7-2 with TRBJ2-1; the match to TRBD1 covers 10 bases. Per germline, CDR1 SGHTA and CDR2 FQGNSA. CDR3 size: 15 residues. The CDR3, as DNA: TGTGCCAGCAGCTACCGGGACAGGGGTTCCAATGAGCAGCTCTTC. It yields the protein CASSYRDRGSNEQLF.

This clonotype was detected many times. The chain is built from TRBV6-1 and TRBJ1-6; weak D call: TRBD1 (5 bases). Germline lookup yields CDR1 MNHNS and CDR2 SASEGT. There are 13 residues in the CDR3. Trimming took off 9 bases at V and 7 bases at J, with 13 bases between the two ends. The CDR3 protein is CASKKDKNSPLHF. CDR3 DNA sequence: TGTGCCAGTAAGAAGGACAAAAATTCACCCCTCCACTTT.

As to this clonotype: Just one base apart from a much larger clone, this may be a read error. The chain joins TRBV27 to TRBJ2-2; no firm D call. The germline gives CDR1 MNHEY, CDR2 SMNVEV (reference sequence). CDR3 size: 12 residues. CDR3: CASGFSQGELFF. CDR3 nucleotides: TGTGCCAGCGGTTTCTCGCAAGGGGAGCTGTTTTTT.

For this clonotype: One base away lies a much larger clone, so this may be a sequencing read error. CDR3 loop: CSASRTGLTPGQYF. The CDR3 DNA reads as TGCAGTGCTAGCCGGACAGGGCTTACCCCCGGGCAGTACTTC. This rearrangement joins TRBV20-1 to TRBJ2-7, with 8 bases lining up with TRBD1. J gave up 9 bases and V 3 bases, and 13 bases lay outside the gene matches. The CDR3 runs 14 residues. Per germline, CDR1 DFQATT and CDR2 SNEGSKA (reference sequence).

The table lists this clonotype with many counts. The chain links TRBV30 to TRBJ1-4; D unresolved. The CDR3 extends over 13 amino acids. V was pared by 2 bases and J by 4 bases, with 8 bases between. Germline CDR1 and CDR2: GTSNPN and SVGIG (reference sequence). This CDR3 reads CAWSTDINEKLFF. CDR3 nucleotides: TGTGCCTGGAGTACAGATATTAATGAAAAACTGTTTTTT.

A note on this clonotype: At one end, the junction sequence differs from germline, possibly due to a read error. The chain is built from TRBV7-9 and TRBJ1-6; D remains ambiguous. This CDR3 is 15 amino acids long. Germline CDR1 SEHNR, CDR2 FQNEAQ (reference sequence). The CDR3 region has the DNA TGTGCCAGCAGCTTGATGGACTCCTGTAATTCACCCCCCCACTTT. It specifies CASSLMDSCNSPPHF.

This rearrangement joins TRBV6-2 or TRBV6-3 to TRBJ1-1, with D maybe TRBD1 (5 bases). This CDR3 comprises 13 residues. V gave up 6 bases and J gave up 1 base, with 9 bases separating them. CDR1 MNHEY and CDR2 SVGEGT come from the germline V gene. CDR3 loop: CASRQDSNTEAFF. CDR3 DNA sequence: TGTGCCAGCAGACAGGATTCGAACACTGAAGCTTTCTTT.

This clonotype was observed at least ten times. The rearrangement joins TRBV5-1 to TRBJ2-2; D unclear. This CDR3 has 14 amino acids. In germline, CDR1 is SGHRS, CDR2 YFSETQ. With 0 bases removed from V and 6 bases from J, the gap between germline ends came to 9 bases. Written as DNA, the CDR3 is TGCGCCAGCAGCTTGGAGTCGGGCGCCGGGGAGCTGTTTTTT. This sequence encodes CASSLESGAGELFF.

There are many counts of this clonotype. The genes are TRBV11-2 and TRBJ2-1; TRBD1 matches 8 bases. The germline V gene has CDR1 SGHAT and CDR2 FQNNGV. V lost 5 bases, J lost 10 bases, and 7 bases stayed unmatched. This CDR3 has 13 amino acids. The CDR3 DNA follows: TGTGCCAGCAGCATGAACCGGGACAGGGAGCAGTTCTTC. Translated, it gives CASSMNRDREQFF.

This clonotype was detected ten times or more. V usage is TRBV6-5 and J usage is TRBJ2-5; D remains ambiguous. Germline CDR1 and CDR2: MNHEY and SVGAGI. The CDR3 spans 11 residues. Trimming took 10 bases from V and 2 from J, leaving 8 bases between them. The DNA of the CDR3 is TGTGCCACACGGAAGCAAGAGACCCAGTACTTC. It is translated as CATRKQETQYF.

This clonotype appeared many times. The chain joins TRBV24-1 to TRBJ1-2; D gene uncertain. V was pared by 2 bases and J by 1 base, with 7 bases between. CDR1 is KGHDR, CDR2 SFDVKD, per germline. This CDR3 contains 14 residues. The CDR3 is CATSDSLSNYGYTF. For the CDR3, the DNA is TGTGCCACCAGTGATTCCCTCAGTAACTATGGCTACACCTTC.

This clonotype was detected many times. Just one base apart from a much larger clone, this may be a read error. V gene TRBV20-1 combines with J gene TRBJ1-2; no reliable D call. Germline assignment: CDR1 DFQATT and CDR2 SNEGSKA (reference sequence). CDR3 length equals 12 residues. The CDR3 DNA reads TGCAGTGCCCCTCTGGCTAACTATGGCTCCACCTTC. Amino acid sequence: CSAPLANYGSTF.

This clonotype was observed a handful of times. A read error may be the cause here, since a much bigger clone is one base away. The DNA of the CDR3 is TGCGCCAGCAGCTTGGGGACTAGCGGAGACGCCGGGGAGCTGTTTTTT. Translation gives CASSLGTSGDAGELFF. The rearrangement joins TRBV5-5 to TRBJ2-2; 11 nucleotides match TRBD2. CDR3 length: 16 amino acids. Germline values: CDR1 SGHKS, CDR2 YYEKEE (reference sequence).

This clonotype appeared many times. The chain couples TRBV6-5 to TRBJ2-2; maybe TRBD2 (6 bases). This CDR3 spans 15 amino acids. The V end was cut by 2 bases, the J end by 3 bases, with 10 bases between. Germline loops: CDR1 MNHEY, CDR2 SVGAGI. The CDR3 coding sequence is TGTGCCAGCAGTTACGGGAGGTTGGACACCGGGGAGCTGTTTTTT. It yields the protein CASSYGRLDTGELFF.

About this clonotype: This may be a read error, as it is one base from a much larger clone. The chain combines TRBV11-2 with TRBJ2-1; 7 positions match TRBD2. V dropped 5 bases and J dropped 7; count of bases not matched to a gene: 17. The CDR3 extends over 17 amino acids. Germline CDR1 SGHAT, CDR2 FQNNGV. The CDR3 DNA reads TGTGCCAGCAGCCCAGGACCGGGACCAGCGGGACTGAATGAGCAGTTCTTC. It translates to CASSPGPGPAGLNEQFF.

This clonotype occurred many times. This sequence joins TRBV28 and TRBJ1-3; D perhaps matches TRBD1 (5 bases). CDR3 length: 18 amino acids. Germline assignment: CDR1 MDHEN and CDR2 SYDVKM. V was trimmed by 3 bases and J by 0 bases, leaving 18 bases between them. The CDR3 DNA follows: TGTGCCAGCAGTTTTTGGAGACAGTCCTTCAGCTCTGGAAACACCATATATTTT. Amino acid sequence: CASSFWRQSFSSGNTIYF. The whole variable domain, remainder taken from reference TRBV28 and TRBJ1-3, is DVKVTQSSRYLVKRTGEKVFLECVQDMDHENMFWYRQDPGLGLRLIYFSYDVKMKEKGDIPEGYSVSREKKERFSLILESASTNQTSMYLCASSFWRQSFSSGNTIYFGEGSWLTVV.

The table lists this clonotype with many counts. The chain combines TRBV6-4 with TRBJ2-1; 11 bases map to TRBD2. This CDR3 comprises 15 residues. CDR1 is MRHNA, CDR2 SNTAGT, per germline. V lost 5 bases, J lost 15 bases, and 15 bases stayed unmatched. As DNA, the CDR3 is TGTGCCAGCAGTCATACTAGCGGGAGTTACGAGGCGCGGTTCTTC. As protein: CASSHTSGSYEARFF.

The table lists this clonotype with many counts. The gene calls are TRBV7-3 and TRBJ1-6; 9 nucleotides line up with TRBD1. The V segment lost 0 bases and the J segment 1 base; nucleotides outside the gene matches: 7. The germline V gene encodes CDR1 SGHTA and CDR2 FQGTGA. There are 19 residues in the CDR3. CDR3 sequence: CASSLTGQGMKSYNSPLHF. The CDR3 DNA sequence: TGTGCCAGCAGCTTAACTGGACAGGGGATGAAATCCTATAATTCACCCCTCCACTTT. The variable domain in full, completed from reference TRBV7-3 and TRBJ1-6, reads GAGVSQTPSNKVTEKGKYVELRCDPISGHTALYWYRQSLGQGPEFLIYFQGTGAADDSGLPNDRFFAVRPEGSVSTLKIQRTERGDSAVYLCASSLTGQGMKSYNSPLHFGNGTRLTVT.

The chain is built from TRBV9 and TRBJ2-1, with 12 bases lining up with TRBD2. V was clipped by 4 bases and J by 9 bases; unmatched bases: 14. This CDR3 is 17 amino acids long. The germline gives CDR1 SGDLS, CDR2 YYNGEE. The CDR3 reads CASSTGASGRGYGEQFF. In DNA, the CDR3 is TGTGCCAGCAGCACGGGGGCTAGCGGGAGGGGTTACGGTGAGCAGTTCTTC.

This clonotype was counted ten times or more. The genes are TRBV20-1 and TRBJ2-3; D not certain. CDR1 is DFQATT and CDR2 is SNEGSKA in the germline V gene (reference sequence). V lost 8 bases and J lost 3, with 9 bases in between. The CDR3 has 11 residues. The CDR3 reads CSTRPTDTQYF. The CDR3 DNA reads TGCAGTACCCGACCGACAGATACGCAGTATTTT.

This clonotype showed up many times. The V gene is TRBV7-3, the J gene TRBJ2-1; 7 nucleotides align to TRBD2. The CDR3 contains 15 residues. Trimming removed 1 base from V and 8 bases from J; junction bases left unmatched: 8. Germline V CDR1 and CDR2: SGHTA, FQGTGA. The CDR3 region is CASSLNQAGLDEQFF. CDR3 sequence (DNA): TGTGCCAGCAGCTTAAATCAAGCGGGATTAGATGAGCAGTTCTTC.

This clonotype appeared many times. The chain couples TRBV6-5 to TRBJ2-3, with 7 positions matching TRBD2. There are 15 residues in the CDR3. V shed 5 bases, J shed 5 bases, and the junction held 10 bases outside the gene matches. The germline gives CDR1 MNHEY, CDR2 SVGAGI. Here the CDR3 DNA reads TGTGCCAGCAGTCAAGCGGGACTATCTATAGATACGCAGTATTTT. Encoded protein: CASSQAGLSIDTQYF.

A remark on this clonotype: This clone may be a read error of a much larger clone one base away. The chain joins TRBV6-1 to TRBJ1-4, with D perhaps matching TRBD1 (5 bases). This CDR3 is built from 17 residues. Germline lookup yields CDR1 MNHNS and CDR2 SASEGT. The CDR3 protein is CASSQARQTGTVEKLFF. The CDR3 nucleotides are TGTGCCAGCAGTCAAGCGAGACAGACCGGAACCGTTGAAAAACTGTTTTTT.

This clonotype occurred once. Since no conserved phenylalanine or tryptophan closes the CDR3, a read error is the likely cause. The chain carries TRBV2 and TRBJ1-5; maybe TRBD1 (5 bases). V lost 8 bases to trimming and J lost 6 bases, with 14 bases between them. The germline V gene encodes CDR1 SNHLY and CDR2 FYNNEI. This CDR3 has 13 residues. CDR3 coding DNA: TGTGCCAGCGGGGGACGGGGAGGTCAGCCCCAGCATTTG. It translates to CASGGRGGQPQHL.